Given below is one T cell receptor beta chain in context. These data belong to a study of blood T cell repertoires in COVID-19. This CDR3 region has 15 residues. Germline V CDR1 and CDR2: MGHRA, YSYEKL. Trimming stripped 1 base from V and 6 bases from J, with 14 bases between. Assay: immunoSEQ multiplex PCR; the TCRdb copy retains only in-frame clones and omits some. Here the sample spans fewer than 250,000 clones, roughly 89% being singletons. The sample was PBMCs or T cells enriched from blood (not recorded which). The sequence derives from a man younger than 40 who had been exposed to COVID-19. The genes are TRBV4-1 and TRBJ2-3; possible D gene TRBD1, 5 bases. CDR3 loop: CASSQGQSDRDTQYF. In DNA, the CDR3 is TGCGCCAGCAGCCAAGGACAGTCGGATCGTGATACGCAGTATTTT.